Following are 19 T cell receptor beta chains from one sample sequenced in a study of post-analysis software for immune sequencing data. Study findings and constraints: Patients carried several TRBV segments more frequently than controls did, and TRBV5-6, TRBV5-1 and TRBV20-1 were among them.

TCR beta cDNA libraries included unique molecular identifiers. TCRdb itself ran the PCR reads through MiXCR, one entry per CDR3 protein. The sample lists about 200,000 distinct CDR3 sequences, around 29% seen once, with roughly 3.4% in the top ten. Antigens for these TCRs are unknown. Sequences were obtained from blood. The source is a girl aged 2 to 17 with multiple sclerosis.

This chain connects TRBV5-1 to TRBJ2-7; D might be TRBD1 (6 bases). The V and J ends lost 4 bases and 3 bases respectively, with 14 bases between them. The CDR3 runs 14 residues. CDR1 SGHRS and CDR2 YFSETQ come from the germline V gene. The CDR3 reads CASSNLRGDYEQYF. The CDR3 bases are TGCGCCAGCAGCAATCTCAGGGGTGACTACGAGCAGTACTTC.

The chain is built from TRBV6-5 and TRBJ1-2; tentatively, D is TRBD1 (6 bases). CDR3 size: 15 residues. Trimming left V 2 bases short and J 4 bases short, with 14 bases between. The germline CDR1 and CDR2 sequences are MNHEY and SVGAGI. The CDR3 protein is CASSYTPGVGYGYTF. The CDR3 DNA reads TGTGCCAGCAGTTACACCCCAGGGGTTGGCTATGGCTACACCTTC.

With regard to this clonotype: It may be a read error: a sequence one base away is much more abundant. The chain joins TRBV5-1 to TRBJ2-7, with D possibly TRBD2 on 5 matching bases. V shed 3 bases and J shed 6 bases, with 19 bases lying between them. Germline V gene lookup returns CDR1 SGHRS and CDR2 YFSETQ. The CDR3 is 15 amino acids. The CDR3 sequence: CASSSVSGQMGEQYF. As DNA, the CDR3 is TGCGCCAGCAGCTCGGTGAGCGGTCAGATGGGCGAGCAGTACTTC. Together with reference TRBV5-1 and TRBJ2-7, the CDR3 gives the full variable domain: KAGVTQTPRYLIKTRGQQVTLSCSPISGHRSVSWYQQTPGQGLQFLFEYFSETQRNKGNFPGRFSGRQFSNSRSEMNVSTLELGDSALYLCASSSVSGQMGEQYFGPGTRLTVT.

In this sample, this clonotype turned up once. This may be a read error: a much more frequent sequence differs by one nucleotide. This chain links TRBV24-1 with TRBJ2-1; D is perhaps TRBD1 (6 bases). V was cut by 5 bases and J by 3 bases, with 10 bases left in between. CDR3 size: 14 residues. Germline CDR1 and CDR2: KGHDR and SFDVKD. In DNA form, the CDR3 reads TGTGCCACCAGTGGGCAGGGGCTCTACAATGAGCAGTTCTTC. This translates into CATSGQGLYNEQFF.

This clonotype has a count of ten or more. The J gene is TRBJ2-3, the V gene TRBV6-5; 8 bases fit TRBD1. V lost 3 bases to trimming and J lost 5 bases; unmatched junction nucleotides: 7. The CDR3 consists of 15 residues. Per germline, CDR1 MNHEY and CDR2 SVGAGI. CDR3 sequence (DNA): TGTGCCAGCAGTTATGCGGACAGGGCTGAAGATACGCAGTATTTT. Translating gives CASSYADRAEDTQYF.

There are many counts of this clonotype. CDR3 in DNA: TGCAGTGCTAGAGTCCCGAGACTAGCTACCTACAATGAGCAGTTCTTC. Its protein product is CSARVPRLATYNEQFF. This rearrangement joins TRBV20-1 to TRBJ2-1; the match to TRBD2 covers 7 bases. The CDR3 covers 16 residues. The V gene end was trimmed by 1 base and the J gene end by 2 bases; junction bases not matched to a gene: 8. Germline values: CDR1 DFQATT, CDR2 SNEGSKA (reference sequence).

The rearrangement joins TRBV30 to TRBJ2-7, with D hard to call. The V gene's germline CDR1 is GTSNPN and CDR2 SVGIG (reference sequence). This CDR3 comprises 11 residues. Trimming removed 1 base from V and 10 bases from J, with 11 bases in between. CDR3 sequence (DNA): TGTGCCTGGAGTGACGGATTGGCCCAGTACTTC. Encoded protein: CAWSDGLAQYF.

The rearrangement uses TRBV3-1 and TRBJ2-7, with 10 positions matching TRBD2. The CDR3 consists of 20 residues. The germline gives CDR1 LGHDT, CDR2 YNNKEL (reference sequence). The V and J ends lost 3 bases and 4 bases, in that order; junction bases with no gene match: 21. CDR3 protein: CASSQRHWTSGPVKQYEQYF. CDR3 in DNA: TGTGCCAGCAGCCAGAGACATTGGACTAGCGGCCCCGTAAAACAATACGAGCAGTACTTC.

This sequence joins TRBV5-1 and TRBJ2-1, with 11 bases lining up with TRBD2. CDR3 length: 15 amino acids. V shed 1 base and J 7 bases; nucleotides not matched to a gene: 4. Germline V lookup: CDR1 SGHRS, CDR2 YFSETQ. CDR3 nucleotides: TGCGCCAGCAGCTTGACTAGCGGGAGTTGGAATGAGCAGTTCTTC. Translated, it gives CASSLTSGSWNEQFF.

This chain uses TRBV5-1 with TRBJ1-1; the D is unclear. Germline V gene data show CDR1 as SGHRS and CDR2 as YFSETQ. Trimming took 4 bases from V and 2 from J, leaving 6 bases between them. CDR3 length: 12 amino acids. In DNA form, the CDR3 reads TGCGCCAGCAGCGACCAAAACACTGAAGCTTTCTTT. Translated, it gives CASSDQNTEAFF.

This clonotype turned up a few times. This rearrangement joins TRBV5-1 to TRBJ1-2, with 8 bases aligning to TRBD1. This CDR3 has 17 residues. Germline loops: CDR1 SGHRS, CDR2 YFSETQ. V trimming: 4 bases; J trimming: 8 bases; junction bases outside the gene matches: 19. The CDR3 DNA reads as TGCGCCAGCAGCCCTGGACAGGGATCCTTTCGGGGGGAAGGCTACACCTTC. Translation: CASSPGQGSFRGEGYTF. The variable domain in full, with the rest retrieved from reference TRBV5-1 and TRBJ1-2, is KAGVTQTPRYLIKTRGQQVTLSCSPISGHRSVSWYQQTPGQGLQFLFEYFSETQRNKGNFPGRFSGRQFSNSRSEMNVSTLELGDSALYLCASSPGQGSFRGEGYTFGSGTRLTVV.

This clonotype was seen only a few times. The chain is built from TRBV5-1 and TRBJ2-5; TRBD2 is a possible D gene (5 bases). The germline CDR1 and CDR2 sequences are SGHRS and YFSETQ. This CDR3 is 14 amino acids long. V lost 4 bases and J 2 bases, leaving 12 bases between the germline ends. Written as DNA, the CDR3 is TGCGCCAGCAGCACACTAGGGAGTCAAGAGACCCAGTACTTC. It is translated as CASSTLGSQETQYF. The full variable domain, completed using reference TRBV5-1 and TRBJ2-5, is KAGVTQTPRYLIKTRGQQVTLSCSPISGHRSVSWYQQTPGQGLQFLFEYFSETQRNKGNFPGRFSGRQFSNSRSEMNVSTLELGDSALYLCASSTLGSQETQYFGPGTRLLVL.

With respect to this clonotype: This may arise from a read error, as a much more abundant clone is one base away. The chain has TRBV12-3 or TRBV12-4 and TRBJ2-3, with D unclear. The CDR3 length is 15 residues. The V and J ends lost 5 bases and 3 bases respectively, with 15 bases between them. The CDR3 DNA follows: TGTGCCAGCAGTGCCCCAGGCAAAGGTACAGATACGCAGTATTTT. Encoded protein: CASSAPGKGTDTQYF.

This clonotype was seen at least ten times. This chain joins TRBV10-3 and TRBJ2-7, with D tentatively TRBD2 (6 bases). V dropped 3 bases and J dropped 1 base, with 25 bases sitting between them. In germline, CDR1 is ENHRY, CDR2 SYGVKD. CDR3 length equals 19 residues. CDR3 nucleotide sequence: TGTGCCATCAGTGACCCCAGGGCACTAAGAGCGGGCTCGTCCTACGAGCAGTACTTC. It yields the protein CAISDPRALRAGSSYEQYF.

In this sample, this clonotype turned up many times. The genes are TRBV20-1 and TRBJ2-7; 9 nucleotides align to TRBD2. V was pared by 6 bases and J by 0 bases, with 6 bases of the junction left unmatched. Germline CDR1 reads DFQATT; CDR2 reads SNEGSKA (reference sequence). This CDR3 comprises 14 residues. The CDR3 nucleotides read TGCAGTGCCACGAAGCGGGGGGCCTCCTACGAGCAGTACTTC. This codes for CSATKRGASYEQYF.

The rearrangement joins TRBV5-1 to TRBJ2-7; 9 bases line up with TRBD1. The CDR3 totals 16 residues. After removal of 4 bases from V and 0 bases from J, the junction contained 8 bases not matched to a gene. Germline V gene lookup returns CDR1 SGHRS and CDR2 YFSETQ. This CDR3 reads CASSPQGTGSSYEQYF. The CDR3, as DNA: TGCGCCAGCAGCCCCCAGGGGACAGGGAGCTCCTACGAGCAGTACTTC.

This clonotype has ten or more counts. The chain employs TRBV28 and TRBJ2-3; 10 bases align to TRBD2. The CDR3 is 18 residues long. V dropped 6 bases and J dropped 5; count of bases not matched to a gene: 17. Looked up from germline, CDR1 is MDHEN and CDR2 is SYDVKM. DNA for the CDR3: TGTGCCAGCAGCCCCGGTCTAGCGGGAGTTGGTGGCGGAGATACGCAGTATTTT. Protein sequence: CASSPGLAGVGGGDTQYF.

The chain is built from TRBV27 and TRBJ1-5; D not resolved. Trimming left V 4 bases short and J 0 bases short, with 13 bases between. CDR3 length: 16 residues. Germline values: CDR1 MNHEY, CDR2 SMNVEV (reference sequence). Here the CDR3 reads CASSSRGGNSNQPQHF. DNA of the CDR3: TGTGCCAGCAGTTCCCGAGGAGGAAATAGCAATCAGCCCCAGCATTTT.

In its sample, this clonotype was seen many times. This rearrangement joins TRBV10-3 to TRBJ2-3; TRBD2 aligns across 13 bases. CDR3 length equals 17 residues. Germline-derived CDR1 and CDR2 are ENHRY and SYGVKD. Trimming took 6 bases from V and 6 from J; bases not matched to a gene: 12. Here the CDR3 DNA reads TGTGCCATCAGCGCGATTACTAGCGGGGGGGAGATTGATACGCAGTATTTT. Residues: CAISAITSGGEIDTQYF.